This TCR beta chain was retrieved from a study of T cells in Graves' hyperthyroidism and ophthalmopathy. This clonotype has a handful of counts. TCR beta CDR3 regions were amplified from RNA. Carried out on the TCR CDR3, a first-round RT-PCR used the HTBI primer set. MiXCR, run by TCRdb on the multiplex PCR reads, gives a single entry per CDR3 protein. The sample yields about 640,000 distinct CDR3 sequences, under 25% seen once. Ophthalmopathy cases met thresholds of Clinical Activity Score at least 3, NOSPECS grade at least 4 and duration under 3 months. V was cut by 0 bases and J by 5 bases, with 13 bases left in between. The CDR3 is made up of 15 amino acids. CDR1 is SEHNR, CDR2 FQNEAQ, per germline (reference sequence).

Sample: blood. J is TRBJ1-2 and V is TRBV7-9; no clear D gene. The source of this sequence is a man aged 25-45 years with Graves' ophthalmopathy. For the CDR3, the DNA is TGTGCCAGCAGCTTAGCCGGTGCGGGAAAATATGGCTACACCTTC. It encodes CASSLAGAGKYGYTF.